This T cell receptor beta chain was sequenced during a study of monozygotic twins with inflammatory bowel disease (dated by TCRdb to between 2018 and 2020). Study-wide context: The full study comprised 28 monozygotic twin pairs: nine German pairs (four IBD-concordant, five IBD-discordant) and 19 IBD-discordant Danish pairs. Within discordant pairs, disease-associated traits were sought mainly by comparing IBD patients with their genetically identical healthy co-twins. Each individual had, on average, about 151 000 unique TCRalpha sequences and 181 000 unique TCRbeta sequences available for analysis.

The research as a whole found: Differing immunosuppressive treatments among patients may have added background noise and inter-individual variability to the repertoires. Concordant and discordant twins showed no difference in repertoire similarity, possibly because of limited statistical power. The analysis was unable to tell apart different T cell subtypes. Fewer clonotypes were shared with other individuals by IBD patients than by healthy twins, most markedly in patients showing signs of disease activity. IBD patients had lower TCRbeta repertoire diversity, measured by the inverse Simpson index, than their healthy co-twins. The results gave no support for a single strong signal or clonotype linked to IBD.

CDR1 and CDR2 are drawn from the germline V gene: KGHDR, SFDVKD. Taken from cysteine to phenylalanine, the CDR3 has 13 residues. No DNA is listed. An approximately 2.5 ml peripheral blood sample was drawn into PAXgene tubes per donor and stored at -80°C. Without T cell sorting, total RNA was isolated from whole blood using the PAXgene blood miRNA kit on an automated QIAcube. Deep TCRalpha and TCRbeta repertoire profiling with unique molecular barcoding was performed on peripheral blood of monozygotic twin pairs concordant or discordant for inflammatory bowel disease. Smoking habits were recorded for all twin pairs, with individuals classified as current, former or never smokers. Library preparation employed 5' RACE. The input for every TCR library was 3,500 to 4,000 ng of total RNA. For each sample, cDNA was synthesized in eight separate reactions using SMARTScribe reverse transcriptase. During cDNA synthesis, template switching was used to introduce unique molecular identifiers that contained a 6-nucleotide sample barcode. TCRalpha and TCRbeta cDNA was amplified by two nested PCRs of about 15 and 9 cycles, with bead purification after each PCR. Before amplification, the cDNA was treated with uracil DNA-glycosylase and purified using the QIAquick PCR purification kit. In the second PCR, Illumina TruSeq-compatible adapters and sample-specific barcodes were added. TapeStation and Qubit were used to check library quality and concentration, and 5 ng of each library went into the pool. Sequencing of the pooled libraries was done on an Illumina HiSeq2500 single-index Rapid Run using custom sequencing primers and 2 x 100 bp reads. Per the original workflow: MiGEC version 1.2.6 was used for UMI-based consensus assembly to correct PCR and sequencing errors. V(D)J alignment, clonotype assembly and CDR3 extraction were performed with MiXCR version 2.1.1. To normalise gene usage, clonotype sharing and MAIT/NKT TCR abundance, the top 1000, 10 000 and 20 000 clonotypes in each sample were analysed. After downsampling to 27 000 UMIs, diversity was calculated as the inverse Simpson index using the vegan R package. Paired Mann-Whitney U tests were applied to discordant twin pairs, with Benjamini-Hochberg correction for multiple testing. Reprocessed by TCRdb, the reads give a single entry per CDR3 protein sequence, without DNA. The V and J calls were not made by the authors but by TCRdb's processing. This sample's table contains 400,000 or so distinct CDR3 sequences. The ten largest clones add up to about 2.6% of the sample.

To note about this clonotype: Its antigen is not yet known.

The sequence joins TRBV24-1 to TRBJ2-7; TCRdb gives TRBD1 as the D gene, but with no DNA this cannot be confirmed. The TCR comes from a human donor with ulcerative colitis or Crohn's disease, or a healthy co-twin of an affected twin (not recorded which). Sequencing used blood. The CDR3 is CATSEGDGNEQYF.